The entry below gives a single TCR beta chain sequence along with its context. Its antigen is unidentified. Exclusions: uncontrolled infection, other autoimmune disease, pregnancy, lactation. Based on clinical symptoms, serum thyroxine and TRAb, thyroid ultrasound and orbital computed tomography, diagnoses were reached. The data belong to a study of T cells in Graves' hyperthyroidism and ophthalmopathy. Points from the study as a whole: Most thyroid clonotypes that were expanded above 0.001 also turned up in blood.

What was amplified from RNA transcripts were TCR beta CDR3 regions. The primer set for the first-round RT-PCR of the TCR CDR3 was HTBI. One entry per CDR3 protein, called by TCRdb with MiXCR from the multiplex PCR reads. The sample records fewer than 650,000 distinct CDR3 sequences, 35% to 50% being singletons. Sequenced: peripheral blood or thyroid tissue (not recorded which). The clonotype comes from an adult woman with Graves' disease, either hyperthyroidism or ophthalmopathy (not recorded which).

CDR3 amino acids: CASSLARRSGANVLTF. For the CDR3, the DNA is TGTGCCAGCAGCTTAGCCAGGCGTTCCGGGGCCAACGTCCTGACTTTC. The rearrangement links TRBV7-3 to TRBJ2-6; D gene unclear. V was cut by 2 bases and J by 4 bases, with 12 bases left in between. The CDR3 runs to 16 residues. Germline V lookup: CDR1 SGHTA, CDR2 FQGTGA.